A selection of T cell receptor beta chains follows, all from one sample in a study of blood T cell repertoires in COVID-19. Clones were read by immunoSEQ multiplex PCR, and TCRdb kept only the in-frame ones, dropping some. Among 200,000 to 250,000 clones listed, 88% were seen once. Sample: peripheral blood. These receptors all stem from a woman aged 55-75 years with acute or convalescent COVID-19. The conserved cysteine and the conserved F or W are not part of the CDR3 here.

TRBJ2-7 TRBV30 AWSVGGTSYEQY
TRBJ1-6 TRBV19 ASSGDTHSPLH
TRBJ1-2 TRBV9 ASSIEQGLYGYT
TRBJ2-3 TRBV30 ASEPRGRGGTQY
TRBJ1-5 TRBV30 AWSENSPQPQH
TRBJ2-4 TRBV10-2 ASSGWGQGENIQY
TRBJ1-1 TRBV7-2 ASSFRRTEAF
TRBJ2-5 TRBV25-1 ASSEYIGVYEETQY
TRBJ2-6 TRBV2 ASRQQGGGANVLT
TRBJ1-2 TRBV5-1 ASSERTGLYGYT
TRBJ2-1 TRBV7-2 ASSLVSGGRAYEQF
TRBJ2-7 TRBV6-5 ASRTGGGTSYEQY
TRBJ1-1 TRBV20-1 SASRTNTEAF
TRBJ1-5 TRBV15 ATSRGDRVGNQPQH
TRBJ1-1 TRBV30 AWSDRDTEAF
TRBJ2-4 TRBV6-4 ASSVYVVPCPKNIQY
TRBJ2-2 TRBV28 ASRLTGTRTGELF
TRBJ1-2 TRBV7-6 ASSLSPAARYGYT
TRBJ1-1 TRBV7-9 ASSPSVLSNTEAF
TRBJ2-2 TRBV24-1 ATSAWGKAGELF
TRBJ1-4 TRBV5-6 ASKGDRVHEKLF
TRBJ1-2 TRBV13 ASSLGKSPANYGYT
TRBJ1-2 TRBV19 ASSVRGAYGYT
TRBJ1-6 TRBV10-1 ASSDGTGMDSPLH
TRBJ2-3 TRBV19 ASSIDKNRATSTDTQY
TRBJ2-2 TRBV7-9 ASSLGHTGELF
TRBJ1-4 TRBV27 ASIYRGRDEKLF
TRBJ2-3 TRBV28 ASMAGADTQY
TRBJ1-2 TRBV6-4 ASSDGQGEPDRDGYT
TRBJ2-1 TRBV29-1 SVGLAGTSYNEQF
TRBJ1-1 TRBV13 ASSLGRVGTEAF
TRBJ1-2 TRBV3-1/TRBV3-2 ASSPLGMGYT
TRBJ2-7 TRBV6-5 ASSYSRAGSYEQY
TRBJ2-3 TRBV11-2 ASSFSGSPDTQY
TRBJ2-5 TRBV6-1 ASSENRGVAETQY
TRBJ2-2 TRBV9 ASSLPLSQVNTGELF
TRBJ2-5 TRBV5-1 ASSLDGTETQY
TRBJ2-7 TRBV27 ASSFLPPFGRRTYEQY
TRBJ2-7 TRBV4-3 ASSQERGTPVWVQY
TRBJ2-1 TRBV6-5 ASSLAGSSYNEQF
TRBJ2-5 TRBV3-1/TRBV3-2 ASSHWRQGQETQY
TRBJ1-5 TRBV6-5 ASRPGVYSNQPQH
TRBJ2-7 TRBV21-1 ASSKARRPRTRSYYEQY
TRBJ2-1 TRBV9 ASSPDGDRTYNEQF
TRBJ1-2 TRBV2 ASRGQGQDNYGYT
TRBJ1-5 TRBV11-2 ASSGQGPNQPQH
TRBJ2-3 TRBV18 ASSPQISGGPTDTQY
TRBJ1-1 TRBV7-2 ASSLEGARTNTEAF
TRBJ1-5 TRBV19 ASSIDSGTANQPQH
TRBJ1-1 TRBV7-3 ASSLYGQGEAF
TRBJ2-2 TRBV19 ASSVQGADTGELF
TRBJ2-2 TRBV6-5 ASSYEGGGTGELF